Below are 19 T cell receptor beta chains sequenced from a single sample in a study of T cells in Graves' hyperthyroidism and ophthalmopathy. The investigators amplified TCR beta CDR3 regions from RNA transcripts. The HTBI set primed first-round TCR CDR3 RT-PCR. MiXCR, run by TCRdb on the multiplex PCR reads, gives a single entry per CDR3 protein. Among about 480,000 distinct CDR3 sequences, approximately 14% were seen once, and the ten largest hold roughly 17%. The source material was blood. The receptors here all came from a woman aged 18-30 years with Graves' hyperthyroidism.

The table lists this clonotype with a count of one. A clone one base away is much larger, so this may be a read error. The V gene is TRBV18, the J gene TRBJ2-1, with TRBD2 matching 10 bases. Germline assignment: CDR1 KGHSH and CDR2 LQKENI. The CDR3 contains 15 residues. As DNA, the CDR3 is TGTGCCAGCTCACCGAAACTAGCGGGGCATCGGGAGCAGTGCTTC. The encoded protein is CASSPKLAGHREQCF.

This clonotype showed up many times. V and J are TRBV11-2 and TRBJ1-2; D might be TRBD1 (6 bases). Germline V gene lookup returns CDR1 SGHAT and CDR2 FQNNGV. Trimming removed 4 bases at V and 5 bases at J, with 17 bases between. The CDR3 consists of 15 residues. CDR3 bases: TGTGCCAGCAGCTCATTCGGGGGGCCTCCTTATGGCTACACCTTC. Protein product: CASSSFGGPPYGYTF.

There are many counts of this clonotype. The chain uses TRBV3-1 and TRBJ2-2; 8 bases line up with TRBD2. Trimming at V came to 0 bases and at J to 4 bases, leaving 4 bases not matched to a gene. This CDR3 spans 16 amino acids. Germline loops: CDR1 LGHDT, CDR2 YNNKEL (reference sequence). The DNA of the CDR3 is TGTGCCAGCAGCCAAGAAGCGGGAGTTTTCACCGGGGAGCTGTTTTTT. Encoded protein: CASSQEAGVFTGELFF.

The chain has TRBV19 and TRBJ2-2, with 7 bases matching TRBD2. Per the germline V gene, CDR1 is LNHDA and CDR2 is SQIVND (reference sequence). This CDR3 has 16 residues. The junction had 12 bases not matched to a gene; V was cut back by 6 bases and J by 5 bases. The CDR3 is CASREPGGGKTGELFF. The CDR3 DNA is TGTGCCAGTAGAGAGCCCGGCGGGGGAAAAACCGGGGAGCTGTTTTTT.

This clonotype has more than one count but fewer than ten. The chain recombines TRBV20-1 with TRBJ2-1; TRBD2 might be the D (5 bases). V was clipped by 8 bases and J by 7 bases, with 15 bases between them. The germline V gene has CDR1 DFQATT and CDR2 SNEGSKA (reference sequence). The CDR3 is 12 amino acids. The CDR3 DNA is TGCAGTATCCGGGAATCTGCAAATGAGCAGTTCTTC. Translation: CSIRESANEQFF.

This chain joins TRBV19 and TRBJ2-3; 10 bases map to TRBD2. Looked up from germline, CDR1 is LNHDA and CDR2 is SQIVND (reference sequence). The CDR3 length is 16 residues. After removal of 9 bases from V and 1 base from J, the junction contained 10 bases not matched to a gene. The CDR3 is CASTSGTDGGTDTQYF. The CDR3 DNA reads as TGTGCCAGCACTAGCGGGACTGATGGTGGCACAGATACGCAGTATTTT.

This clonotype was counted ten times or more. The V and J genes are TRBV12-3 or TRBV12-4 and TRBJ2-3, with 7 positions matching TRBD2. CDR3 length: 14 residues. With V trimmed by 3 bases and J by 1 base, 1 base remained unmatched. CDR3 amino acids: CASSFTSGTDTQYF. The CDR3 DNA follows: TGTGCCAGCAGTTTCACTAGCGGCACAGATACGCAGTATTTT.

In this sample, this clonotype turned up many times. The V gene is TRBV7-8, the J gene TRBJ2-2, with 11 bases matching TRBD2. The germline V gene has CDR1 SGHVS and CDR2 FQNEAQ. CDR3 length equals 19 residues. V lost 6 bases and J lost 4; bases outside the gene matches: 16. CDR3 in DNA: TGTGCCAGCAGAGGAGGGTTGACTAGCGGGACCTCGGGCACCGGGGAGCTGTTTTTT. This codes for CASRGGLTSGTSGTGELFF.

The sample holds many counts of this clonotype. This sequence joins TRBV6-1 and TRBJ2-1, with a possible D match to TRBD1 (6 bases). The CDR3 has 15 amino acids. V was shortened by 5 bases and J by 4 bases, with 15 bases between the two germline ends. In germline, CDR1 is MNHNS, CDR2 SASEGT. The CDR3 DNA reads TGTGCCAGCAGTCAAAGACAGGTTCTGTACAATGAGCAGTTCTTC. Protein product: CASSQRQVLYNEQFF.

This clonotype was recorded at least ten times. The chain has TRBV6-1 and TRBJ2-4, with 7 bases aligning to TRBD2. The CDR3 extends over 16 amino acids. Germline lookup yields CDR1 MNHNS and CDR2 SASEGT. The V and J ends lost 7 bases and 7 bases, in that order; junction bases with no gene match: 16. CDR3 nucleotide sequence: TGTGCCAGCAATTTCAGGCGGGGAGGGTATAGGAACATTCAGTACTTC. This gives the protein CASNFRRGGYRNIQYF.

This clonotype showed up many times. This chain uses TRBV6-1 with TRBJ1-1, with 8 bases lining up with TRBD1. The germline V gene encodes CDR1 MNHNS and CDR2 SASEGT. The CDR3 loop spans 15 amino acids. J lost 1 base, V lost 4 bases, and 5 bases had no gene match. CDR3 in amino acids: CASSARTGTNTEAFF. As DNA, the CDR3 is TGTGCCAGCAGTGCTAGGACAGGGACGAACACTGAAGCTTTCTTT.

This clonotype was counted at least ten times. The CDR3 DNA sequence: TGTGCTAGTGGGAAAAACAGGGGTGGTGGGACTGAAGCTTTCTTT. Translation: CASGKNRGGGTEAFF. V gene TRBV12-5 combines with J gene TRBJ1-1, with 7 bases that match TRBD1. Germline trimming cut 6 bases from V and 5 bases from J; bases unmatched to any gene: 12. In germline, CDR1 is LGHNT, CDR2 FRNRAP. CDR3 length: 15 residues.

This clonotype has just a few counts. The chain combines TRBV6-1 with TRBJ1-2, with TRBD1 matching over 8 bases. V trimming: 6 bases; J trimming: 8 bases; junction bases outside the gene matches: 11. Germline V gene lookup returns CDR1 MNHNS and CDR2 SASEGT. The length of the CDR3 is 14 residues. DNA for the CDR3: TGTGCCAGCAGCCCAGACAGGGGCCCGGGAGGCTACACCTTC. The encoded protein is CASSPDRGPGGYTF.

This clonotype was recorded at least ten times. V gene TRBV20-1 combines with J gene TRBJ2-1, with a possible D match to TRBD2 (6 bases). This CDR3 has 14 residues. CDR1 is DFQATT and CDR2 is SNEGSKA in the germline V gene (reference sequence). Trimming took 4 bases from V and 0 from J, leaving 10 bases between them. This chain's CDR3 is CSATPGSSYNEQFF. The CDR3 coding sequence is TGCAGTGCTACTCCCGGGAGCTCCTACAATGAGCAGTTCTTC.

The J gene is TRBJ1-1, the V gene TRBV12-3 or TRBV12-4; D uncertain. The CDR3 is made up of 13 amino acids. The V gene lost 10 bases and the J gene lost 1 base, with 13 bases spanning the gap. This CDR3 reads CATREERNTEAFF. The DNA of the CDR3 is TGTGCCACTCGGGAGGAGCGGAACACTGAAGCTTTCTTT.

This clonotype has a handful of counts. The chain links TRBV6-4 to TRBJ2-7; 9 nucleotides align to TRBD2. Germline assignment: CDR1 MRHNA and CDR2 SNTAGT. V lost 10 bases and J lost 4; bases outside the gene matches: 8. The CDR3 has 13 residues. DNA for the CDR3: TGTGCCACCCAGGGGCTAGCGGGGTACGAGCAGTACTTC. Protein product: CATQGLAGYEQYF.

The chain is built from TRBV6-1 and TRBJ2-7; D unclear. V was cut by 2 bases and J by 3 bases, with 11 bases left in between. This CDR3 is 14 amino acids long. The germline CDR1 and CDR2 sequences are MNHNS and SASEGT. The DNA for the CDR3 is TGTGCCAGCAGTGAATATTTGGGTGACTACGAGCAGTACTTC. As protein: CASSEYLGDYEQYF.

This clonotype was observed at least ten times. The CDR3 is CASSLGGSSGSGETQYF. The CDR3 coding sequence is TGTGCCAGCAGCTTAGGGGGGTCTAGCGGGAGCGGGGAGACCCAGTACTTC. The chain joins TRBV11-2 to TRBJ2-5, with 10 bases matching TRBD2. Germline V CDR1 and CDR2: SGHAT, FQNNGV. This CDR3 contains 17 residues. With 1 base clipped from V and 5 bases from J, the junction kept 10 bases outside the gene matches.

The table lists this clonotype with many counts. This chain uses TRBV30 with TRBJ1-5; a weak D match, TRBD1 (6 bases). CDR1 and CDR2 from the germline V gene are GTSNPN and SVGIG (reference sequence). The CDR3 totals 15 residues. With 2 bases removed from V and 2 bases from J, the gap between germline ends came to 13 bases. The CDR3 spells CAWSPQGQRNQPQHF. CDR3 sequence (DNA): TGTGCCTGGAGTCCCCAGGGGCAACGCAATCAGCCCCAGCATTTT.